The T cell receptor (beta chain) described here comes from a study of T cells expressing NK-cell markers. The overall study: Repertoires of TCR beta were obtained from T cells sorted as CD3+CD56+NKG2C+, CD3+CD56+NKG2C- and CD3+CD56-NKG2C+. Serological testing identified most of the eight sequenced donors as HCMV-seropositive and one as seronegative.

With regard to this clonotype: Its antigen remains unidentified.

Whole-study findings and limits: One observes that, in a handful of donors, these clonotypes were also the leading ones within the CD3+CD56-NKG2C+ fraction.

This CDR3 has 16 amino acids. Germline CDR1 and CDR2: SEHNR and FQNEAQ (reference sequence). The cDNA for TCR beta came from 5'RACE template switching with UMIs. TCRdb processed the 5' RACE reads again and assigns one entry to each CDR3 protein, with no DNA. In all, the sample yields about 150,000 distinct CDR3 sequences. The sequence was collected from a woman between 45 and 65 years old in good health. The sequenced sample consisted of blood T cells: a sorted CD56 or NKG2C T cell subset, CD4+ or CD8+ T cells, or bulk PBMC T cells (not recorded which). The rearrangement uses TRBV7-9 and TRBJ2-4. CDR3: CASSLGQGLAKNIQYF.